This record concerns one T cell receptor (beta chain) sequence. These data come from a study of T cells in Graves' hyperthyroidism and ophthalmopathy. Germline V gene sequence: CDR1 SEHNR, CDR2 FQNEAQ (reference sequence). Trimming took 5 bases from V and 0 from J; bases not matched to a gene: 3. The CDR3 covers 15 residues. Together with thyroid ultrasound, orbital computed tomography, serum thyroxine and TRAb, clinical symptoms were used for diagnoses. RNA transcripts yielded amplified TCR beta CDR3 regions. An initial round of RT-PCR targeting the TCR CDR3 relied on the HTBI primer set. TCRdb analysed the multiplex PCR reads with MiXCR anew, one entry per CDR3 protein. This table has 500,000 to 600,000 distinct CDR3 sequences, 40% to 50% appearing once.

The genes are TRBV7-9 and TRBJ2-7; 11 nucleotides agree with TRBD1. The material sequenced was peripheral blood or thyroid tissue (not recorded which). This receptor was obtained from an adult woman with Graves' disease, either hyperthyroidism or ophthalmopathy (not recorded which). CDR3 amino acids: CASSRDRGNSYEQYF. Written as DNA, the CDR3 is TGTGCCAGCAGCCGGGACAGGGGGAACTCCTACGAGCAGTACTTC.